A single sample gave rise to the 23 T cell receptor beta chains below, sequenced in a study of beta chain features in type 1 diabetes. The sequenced template was cDNA made from the entire isolated RNA. Using immunoSEQ multiplex PCR, the repertoire was profiled, and TCRdb retains in-frame clones only, with some absent. The data hold 130,000 to 150,000 clones, with 6% to 7.5% observed a single time. The material sequenced was central memory CD4+ T cells from blood. The receptors originated from a woman aged 25 to 39 in good health.

The rearrangement joins TRBV25-1 to TRBJ2-2, with TRBD1 matching over 10 bases. CDR1 is MGHDK, CDR2 SYGVNS, per germline. Trimming at V came to 5 bases and at J to 2 bases, leaving 8 bases not matched to a gene. The CDR3 is 17 residues long. CDR3 amino acids: CASSSDRGRINTGELFF. The CDR3, as DNA: TGTGCCAGCAGTAGCGACAGGGGGCGGATTAACACCGGGGAGCTGTTTTTT.

This clone has just a few counts. V usage is TRBV25-1 and J usage is TRBJ2-1; 11 bases align to TRBD2. V dropped 8 bases and J dropped 7; count of bases not matched to a gene: 7. This CDR3 has 14 amino acids. Germline assignment: CDR1 MGHDK and CDR2 SYGVNS. CDR3 sequence reads: CASGSLAGENEQFF. CDR3 coding DNA: TGTGCCAGCGGCTCACTAGCGGGAGAGAATGAGCAGTTCTTC.

This clone was counted only a few times. The V call is TRBV7-2, the J call TRBJ2-7; a weak D match, TRBD1 (6 bases). CDR1 and CDR2 from the germline V gene are SGHTA and FQGNSA. V lost 1 base and J 6 bases, leaving 19 bases between the germline ends. The CDR3 runs to 16 residues. The CDR3 nucleotides read TGTGCCAGCAGCTTAGATCCCGGACAGCTACTAGGCGAGCAGTACTTC. It yields the protein CASSLDPGQLLGEQYF.

This clone showed up just a few times. This chain connects TRBV7-3 to TRBJ2-5; perhaps TRBD2 as D (6 bases). This CDR3 contains 14 residues. Trimming removed 5 bases from V and 5 bases from J, with 15 bases in between. Looked up from germline, CDR1 is SGHTA and CDR2 is FQGTGA. The CDR3 loop reads CASSAAGRGETQYF. The CDR3 region has the DNA TGTGCCAGCAGCGCCGCGGGCCGGGGGGAGACCCAGTACTTC.

The J gene is TRBJ2-3, the V gene TRBV30; TRBD2 aligns across 7 bases. V dropped 2 bases and J dropped 4; count of bases not matched to a gene: 9. Germline CDR1 is GTSNPN and CDR2 is SVGIG (reference sequence). This CDR3 is built from 15 residues. The CDR3 nucleotides are TGTGCCTGGAGTAAAGCGCGGGAGTCCCCAGATACGCAGTATTTT. It is translated as CAWSKARESPDTQYF.

In this sample, this clone turned up a few times. The V and J genes are TRBV7-9 and TRBJ1-1; 8 bases agree with TRBD1. The length of the CDR3 is 14 residues. V gave up 7 bases and J gave up 3 bases; unmatched junction bases: 7. Per germline, CDR1 SEHNR and CDR2 FQNEAQ (reference sequence). The CDR3 nucleotides read TGTGCCAGCAACCGACAGGGGAAGGACACTGAAGCTTTCTTT. Translated: CASNRQGKDTEAFF.

This clone was recorded at least ten times. The sample contains more than one DNA sequence encoding this CDR3. The V gene is TRBV4-3, the J gene TRBJ2-1; D gene unclear. This CDR3 is 14 amino acids long. V was pared by 1 base and J by 5 bases, with 9 bases between. Germline V lookup: CDR1 LGHNA, CDR2 YSLEER. CDR3 bases: TGCGCCAGCAGCCAAGGTTCATCGGACAATGAGCAGTTCTTC. It encodes CASSQGSSDNEQFF.

At least ten counts were recorded for this clone. The chain uses TRBV6-5 and TRBJ1-1; D possibly corresponds to TRBD1 (5 bases). The germline CDR1 and CDR2 sequences are MNHEY and SVGAGI. This CDR3 has 13 amino acids. V was shortened by 2 bases and J by 1 base, with 5 bases between the two germline ends. The CDR3 loop is CASSYTGNTEAFF. The CDR3 DNA sequence: TGTGCCAGCAGTTACACAGGGAACACTGAAGCTTTCTTT.

This clone has more than one count but fewer than ten. The V call is TRBV10-3, the J call TRBJ1-1, with D perhaps TRBD1 (5 bases). The CDR3 is made up of 15 amino acids. From germline, CDR1 is ENHRY and CDR2 SYGVKD. Trimming stripped 4 bases from V and 0 bases from J, with 12 bases between. CDR3 region: CAISVGGDMNTEAFF. The CDR3 bases are TGTGCCATCAGTGTCGGGGGGGATATGAACACTGAAGCTTTCTTT.

Only a few counts were recorded for this clone. This chain joins TRBV5-1 and TRBJ1-1; 7 nucleotides align to TRBD1. The V segment lost 4 bases and the J segment 7 bases; nucleotides outside the gene matches: 16. This CDR3 is built from 16 residues. Looked up from germline, CDR1 is SGHRS and CDR2 is YFSETQ. CDR3: CASSASSKGALGEAFF. The CDR3 nucleotides are TGCGCCAGCAGCGCCTCCTCTAAGGGGGCGTTAGGTGAAGCTTTCTTT.

The genes are TRBV28 and TRBJ2-7, with D unresolved. Germline V CDR1 and CDR2: MDHEN, SYDVKM. The V end was cut by 7 bases, the J end by 4 bases, with 11 bases between. The CDR3 has 12 amino acids. The CDR3 loop reads CASTRRGYEQYF. In DNA form, the CDR3 reads TGTGCCAGCACTCGACGCGGATACGAGCAGTACTTC.

The chain joins TRBV21-1 to TRBJ2-2; the D call in the table, TRBD2, was not verified against the DNA. TRBV21-1 is a pseudogene segment. The CDR3 is 16 residues long. The CDR3 nucleotides read TGTGCCAGCAGCAAAGGCGGGACGTACTACACCGGGGAGCTGTTTTTT. This codes for CASSKGGTYYTGELFF.

The rearrangement uses TRBV5-1 and TRBJ1-1; D gene unclear. V was cut by 1 base and J by 0 bases, with 10 bases left in between. CDR1 and CDR2 (germline): SGHRS, YFSETQ. The CDR3 runs 15 residues. The chain's CDR3 is CASSLSSSMNTEAFF. CDR3 nucleotides: TGCGCCAGCAGCTTGTCCTCGAGTATGAACACTGAAGCTTTCTTT.

The CDR3 spells CASSYAENTEAFF. CDR3 nucleotide sequence: TGTGCCAGCAGTTACGCAGAGAACACTGAAGCTTTCTTT. V and J are TRBV6-5 and TRBJ1-1; no definite D call. The CDR3 consists of 13 residues. Looked up from germline, CDR1 is MNHEY and CDR2 is SVGAGI. V was cut by 2 bases and J by 1 base, with 5 bases left in between.

This clone was seen only a few times. The chain employs TRBV5-8 and TRBJ2-7; D possibly corresponds to TRBD2 (5 bases). Looked up from germline, CDR1 is SGHTS and CDR2 is YDEGEE. The CDR3 is 12 residues long. With 7 bases removed from V and 2 bases from J, the gap between germline ends came to 10 bases. In nucleotides, the CDR3 is TGTGCCAGCTCGAGGGATCCCTACGAGCAGTACTTC. Amino acids: CASSRDPYEQYF.

The V and J genes are TRBV30 and TRBJ2-7; no firm D call. This CDR3 region has 16 residues. Trimming stripped 8 bases from V and 0 bases from J, with 23 bases between. The V gene's germline CDR1 is GTSNPN and CDR2 SVGIG (reference sequence). CDR3 region: CAAMTRHGSSSYEQYF. The CDR3 DNA sequence: TGTGCCGCCATGACCCGCCACGGGTCTAGCTCCTACGAGCAGTACTTC.

V and J are TRBV7-2 and TRBJ2-2; D remains unclear. CDR3 size: 14 residues. The V end lost 3 bases, the J end lost 4 bases, and 9 bases lay between the germline ends. Germline CDR1 SGHTA, CDR2 FQGNSA. This CDR3 is CASSFVAGTGELFF. In DNA, the CDR3 is TGTGCCAGCAGCTTTGTCGCCGGCACCGGGGAGCTGTTTTTT.

The rearrangement links TRBV18 to TRBJ2-7; no clear D gene. This CDR3 comprises 12 residues. Germline V CDR1 and CDR2: KGHSH, LQKENI. Deletions cut 0 bases from V and 5 bases from J, with 5 bases between. The DNA for the CDR3 is TGTGCCAGCTCACCACCGGCCCACGAGCAGTACTTC. This gives the protein CASSPPAHEQYF.

Only a few counts were recorded for this clone. V is TRBV6-6 and J is TRBJ2-5, with D possibly TRBD2 on 6 matching bases. Trimming cost V 5 bases and J 3 bases, with 16 bases left between them. CDR3 size: 15 residues. Germline-derived CDR1 and CDR2 are MNHNY and SVGAGI (reference sequence). CDR3 sequence reads: CASSKPGTGEETQYF. CDR3 DNA sequence: TGTGCCAGCAGTAAGCCGGGGACGGGGGAAGAGACCCAGTACTTC.

This chain uses TRBV28 with TRBJ1-2; D gene unclear. V was cut by 7 bases and J by 1 base, with 28 bases left in between. CDR3 length equals 19 residues. CDR1 is MDHEN, CDR2 SYDVKM, per germline. CDR3 bases: TGTGCCAGCACGGGTGAAGGAGTTGGATTTGTTAAATTTAACTATGGCTACACCTTC. Translating gives CASTGEGVGFVKFNYGYTF.

This clone has a handful of counts. V is TRBV11-2 and J is TRBJ2-7; unclear D gene. The ends were cut back, 4 bases at V and 7 bases at J, with 14 bases in the middle. The CDR3 totals 13 residues. CDR1 is SGHAT and CDR2 is FQNNGV in the germline V gene. CDR3 residues: CASSSSRLSEQYF. The DNA of the CDR3 is TGTGCCAGCAGCTCTTCTAGACTGTCTGAGCAGTACTTC.

The chain uses TRBV4-3 and TRBJ2-5; perhaps TRBD1 as D (6 bases). TRBJ2-7 matches the DNA end more closely, so the J call is doubtful. Germline V lookup: CDR1 LGHNA, CDR2 YSLEER. The CDR3 is 15 amino acids. Here the CDR3 DNA reads TGCGCCAGCAGCCCAAGACTGATACAGGGCTACGAGCAGTACTTC. Translation gives CASSPRLIQGYEQYF.

This clone appeared many times. CDR3 residues: CASSPHGGTLDAYGYTF. The CDR3 DNA reads as TGTGCCAGCAGCCCACATGGGGGGACCTTGGACGCCTATGGCTACACCTTC. V and J are TRBV9 and TRBJ1-2, with D possibly matching TRBD1 (5 bases). Germline CDR1 SGDLS, CDR2 YYNGEE. Trimming stripped 4 bases from V and 4 bases from J, with 23 bases between. The CDR3 is 17 amino acids.